These 5 T cell receptor beta chains originate from one sample sequenced in a study of shared clonotypes between healthy human individuals. TCRdb keeps only in-frame clones here, not all; method: immunoSEQ multiplex PCR. The sample lists around 1,900,000 clones; 80% to 95% were seen once. CD45RO negativity and positive selection for CCR7 defined naive CD8 cells, a population that excluded terminally differentiated effector memory CD45RA+ cells. Sequencing was carried out using naive CD8+ T cells from PBMCs. Receptors originate from a man younger than 35 in good health. Some clones in this sample may be carry-over from other donors' samples.

V and J are TRBV10-3 and TRBJ2-3, with D possibly being TRBD2 (6 bases). V was trimmed by 9 bases and J by 0 bases, leaving 7 bases between them. From germline, CDR1 is ENHRY and CDR2 SYGVKD. This CDR3 contains 12 residues. The CDR3 nucleotides read TGTGCCATTGGGACTAGCACAGATACGCAGTATTTT. Translating gives CAIGTSTDTQYF.

V gene TRBV4-1 combines with J gene TRBJ1-3; D might be TRBD1 (5 bases). Germline assignment: CDR1 MGHRA and CDR2 YSYEKL. The CDR3 is 18 amino acids. V dropped 0 bases and J dropped 3 bases, with 18 bases sitting between them. The CDR3 DNA reads TGCGCCAGCAGCCAAGATCCCTTCGGGGGTGTATTTGGAAACACCATATATTTT. The encoded protein is CASSQDPFGGVFGNTIYF.

This clone was picked up one time. The V gene is TRBV19, the J gene TRBJ2-7; TRBD2 matches at 7 bases. The CDR3 extends over 19 amino acids. After removal of 3 bases from V and 3 bases from J, the junction contained 20 bases not matched to a gene. The germline CDR1 and CDR2 sequences are LNHDA and SQIVND (reference sequence). The DNA of the CDR3 is TGTGCCAGTAGTATGTGGCGGTTTCGCAGCGGGGAAATGTACTACGAGCAGTACTTC. Translated: CASSMWRFRSGEMYYEQYF.

As concerns this clone: This sample also contains other DNA sequences that code for the same CDR3. The CDR3 loop reads CASSFRGQTYEQYF. CDR3 nucleotides: TGTGCCAGCAGTTTCCGGGGACAGACCTACGAGCAGTACTTC. The V and J genes are TRBV28 and TRBJ2-7; 7 bases agree with TRBD1. In germline, CDR1 is MDHEN, CDR2 SYDVKM. After removal of 3 bases from V and 2 bases from J, the junction contained 4 bases not matched to a gene. The CDR3 runs 14 residues.

Notes on this clone: The same CDR3 arises from other DNA sequences in this sample as well. The V call is TRBV5-6, the J call TRBJ1-5, with D possibly TRBD1 on 5 matching bases. Germline V gene sequence: CDR1 SGHDT, CDR2 YYEEEE. The CDR3 runs to 13 residues. V lost 3 bases and J lost 4, with 8 bases in between. The CDR3 DNA is TGTGCCAGCAGCTCGCAGGGAAATCAGCCCCAGCATTTT. Amino acids: CASSSQGNQPQHF.